This TCR beta chain appears in the sequencing data of a study of blood T cell repertoires in COVID-19. Study background: Material from acute and convalescent COVID-19 was sourced from the United States, Italy and Spain. Sample material is recorded as cDNA or gDNA derived from T cells, B-cell-depleted T cells, or PBMCs.

Authors' methods: Amplification from reference gene primers served as the basis for estimated nucleated cell counts. Generated by immunoSEQ multiplex PCR, the TCRdb table keeps only in-frame clones and is missing some. V, J and clone size derive from that table, while D and trimming were established from the DNA sequence. The top ten clones hold approximately 4.2% of a sample with 130,000 to 150,000 clones, 80% to 90% of them seen once. The CDR3 runs 13 residues. CDR1 and CDR2 from the germline V gene are SGDLS and YYNGEE. Between the trimmed V and J ends, which lost 1 base and 7 bases, there was a span of 11 bases.

The sample was peripheral blood. The V and J genes are TRBV9 and TRBJ1-2, with D hard to call. This clonotype was sampled from a woman in her thirties or forties with acute or convalescent COVID-19. DNA for the CDR3: TGTGCCAGCAGCGTATTCGACCGGAGTGGCTACACCTTC. Its protein is CASSVFDRSGYTF.